This passage covers 14 T cell receptor beta chains from one sample sequenced in a study of blood T cell repertoires in COVID-19. TCRdb's table, derived via immunoSEQ multiplex PCR, lists solely in-frame clones and lacks some. Seen here are some 130,000 clones, more than 70% observed once, and the top ten hold about 4.3%. The specimen sequenced was peripheral blood. These receptors were taken from a human donor in a cohort sampled during active COVID-19.

The genes are TRBV5-1 and TRBJ2-5; D is possibly TRBD1 (5 bases). The germline CDR1 and CDR2 sequences are SGHRS and YFSETQ. This CDR3 region has 15 residues. Trimming shortened V by 4 bases and J by 5 bases, and 18 bases separated the two germline ends. Here the CDR3 reads CASSRLDIIGETQYF. CDR3 sequence (DNA): TGCGCCAGCAGCCGCCTGGACATAATAGGGGAGACCCAGTACTTC.

The chain uses TRBV6-2 or TRBV6-3 and TRBJ2-5, with a possible D match to TRBD2 (6 bases). Trimming stripped 8 bases from V and 4 bases from J, with 20 bases between. There are 15 residues in the CDR3. CDR1 is MNHEY, CDR2 SVGEGT, per germline. This chain's CDR3 is CASRPAGRTGETQYF. The CDR3 DNA reads TGTGCCAGCCGCCCTGCCGGGAGAACGGGAGAGACCCAGTACTTC.

CDR3 region: CASSLSGDSNQPQHF. CDR3 DNA: TGCGCCAGCAGCTTGTCCGGGGATAGCAATCAGCCCCAGCATTTT. The chain combines TRBV5-1 with TRBJ1-5; D gene unclear. This CDR3 has 15 residues. Trimming removed 1 base from V and 0 bases from J, with 8 bases in between. Germline loops: CDR1 SGHRS, CDR2 YFSETQ.

CDR3 residues: CASSYVGQAGDTQYF. The CDR3 coding sequence is TGTGCCAGCAGTTACGTAGGGCAGGCGGGAGATACGCAGTATTTT. The V call is TRBV6-2 or TRBV6-3, the J call TRBJ2-3, with D perhaps matching TRBD2 (5 bases). In germline, CDR1 is MNHEY, CDR2 SVGEGT. This CDR3 has 15 amino acids. V was cut by 2 bases and J by 5 bases, with 14 bases left in between.

The chain uses TRBV4-1 and TRBJ2-4, with D tentatively TRBD1 (5 bases). Germline V lookup: CDR1 MGHRA, CDR2 YSYEKL. Between the trimmed V and J ends, which lost 0 bases and 0 bases, there was a span of 27 bases. This CDR3 is 22 amino acids long. CDR3 amino acids: CASSQDLFFVIQGRSAKNIQYF. CDR3 DNA sequence: TGCGCCAGCAGCCAAGATCTATTTTTCGTCATCCAGGGTAGGTCAGCCAAAAACATTCAGTACTTC.

The V call is TRBV30, the J call TRBJ2-3; 8 bases match TRBD2. CDR1 and CDR2 from the germline V gene are GTSNPN and SVGIG (reference sequence). This CDR3 is built from 16 residues. J gave up 2 bases and V 0 bases, and 7 bases lay outside the gene matches. In DNA, the CDR3 is TGTGCCTGGAGTGTGCCGGGTAGCGGGGCCACAGATACGCAGTATTTT. This encodes CAWSVPGSGATDTQYF.

The chain couples TRBV20-1 to TRBJ2-1, with unresolved D. This CDR3 has 10 residues. CDR1 is DFQATT and CDR2 is SNEGSKA in the germline V gene (reference sequence). V dropped 3 bases and J dropped 7 bases, with 4 bases sitting between them. The CDR3 protein is CSASTNEQFF. CDR3 nucleotides: TGCAGTGCTAGTACTAATGAGCAGTTCTTC.

V and J are TRBV4-2 and TRBJ1-5; D is uncertain. The CDR3 extends over 13 amino acids. In germline, CDR1 is LGHNA, CDR2 YNFKEQ. V was trimmed by 2 bases and J by 8 bases, leaving 10 bases between them. The CDR3 DNA sequence: TGTGCCAGCAGCCAATATCGTGAGGAGCCCCAGCATTTT. Its protein product is CASSQYREEPQHF.

The V call is TRBV19, the J call TRBJ1-6; D uncertain. Germline V lookup: CDR1 LNHDA, CDR2 SQIVND (reference sequence). The V and J ends lost 3 bases and 4 bases respectively, with 4 bases between them. The CDR3 loop spans 13 amino acids. Here the CDR3 DNA reads TGTGCCAGTAGTATGAGTTATAATTCACCCCTCCACTTT. Encoded protein: CASSMSYNSPLHF.

This chain connects TRBV5-1 to TRBJ1-5, with D possibly TRBD1 on 5 matching bases. The CDR3 runs to 13 residues. The germline V gene encodes CDR1 SGHRS and CDR2 YFSETQ. Trimming took off 4 bases at V and 5 bases at J, with 10 bases between the two ends. CDR3 in DNA: TGCGCCAGCAGCCTGGGGGGAGATCAGCCCCAGCATTTT. This encodes CASSLGGDQPQHF.

The V and J genes are TRBV19 and TRBJ2-5, with 8 positions matching TRBD1. Per the germline V gene, CDR1 is LNHDA and CDR2 is SQIVND (reference sequence). V lost 9 bases, J lost 5 bases, and 2 bases stayed unmatched. This CDR3 is built from 11 residues. The CDR3: CASTGGETQYF. For the CDR3, the DNA is TGTGCCAGCACAGGGGGGGAGACCCAGTACTTC.

The chain joins TRBV9 to TRBJ1-3; D gene uncertain. This CDR3 contains 15 residues. The germline V gene encodes CDR1 SGDLS and CDR2 YYNGEE. Between the trimmed V and J ends, which lost 1 base and 0 bases, there was a span of 8 bases. This CDR3 reads CASSVNGNSGNTIYF. The CDR3 DNA reads as TGTGCCAGCAGCGTAAACGGGAACTCTGGAAACACCATATATTTT.

This sequence joins TRBV6-4 and TRBJ1-1, with a weak D call TRBD1 (6 bases). The CDR3 extends over 13 amino acids. V was trimmed by 3 bases and J by 5 bases, leaving 10 bases between them. Germline V gives CDR1 MRHNA, CDR2 SNTAGT. In DNA, the CDR3 is TGTGCCAGCAGTGAGATCAGGGGAACTGAAGCTTTCTTT. Translation: CASSEIRGTEAFF.

V usage is TRBV9 and J usage is TRBJ2-6, with 7 bases that match TRBD2. Looked up from germline, CDR1 is SGDLS and CDR2 is YYNGEE. The length of the CDR3 is 18 residues. J lost 0 bases, V lost 0 bases, and 6 bases had no gene match. CDR3 bases: TGTGCCAGCAGCGTAGGAGCGGGGCGTAACTCTGGGGCCAACGTCCTGACTTTC. As protein: CASSVGAGRNSGANVLTF.